One and the same sample provided the 26 T cell receptor beta chains below, sequenced in a study of blood T cell repertoires in COVID-19. Profiled with immunoSEQ multiplex PCR; TCRdb holds only in-frame clones, not every one. The sample has about 300,000 clones, approximately 84% seen once; the top ten hold almost 1.5%. Material: peripheral blood. These receptors were collected from a human donor with COVID-19, enrolled during active disease. The donor label of this sample is uncertain.

This chain uses TRBV5-4 with TRBJ2-2, with a weak D call TRBD2 (5 bases). The CDR3 consists of 16 residues. The ends were cut back, 1 base at V and 6 bases at J, with 16 bases in the middle. Germline CDR1 reads SGHNT; CDR2 reads YYREEE (reference sequence). This CDR3 reads CASSLRIASRAGELFF. The DNA for the CDR3 is TGTGCCAGCAGCTTGAGGATAGCGTCTCGCGCCGGGGAGCTGTTTTTT.

This clone was counted a few times. The V gene is TRBV29-1, the J gene TRBJ1-3, with D perhaps TRBD1 (5 bases). CDR1 is SQVTM and CDR2 is ANQGSEA in the germline V gene. Trimming stripped 5 bases from V and 7 bases from J, with 21 bases between. The CDR3 has 15 amino acids. In DNA form, the CDR3 reads TGCAGCGTTACACTTACCGGTGCCGCAGGGAACACCATATATTTT. Residues: CSVTLTGAAGNTIYF. Based on the CDR3 plus reference TRBV29-1 and TRBJ1-3, the full variable domain is SAVISQKPSRDICQRGTSLTIQCQVDSQVTMMFWYRQQPGQSLTLIATANQGSEATYESGFVIDKFPISRPNLTFSTLTVSNMSPEDSSIYLCSVTLTGAAGNTIYFGEGSWLTVV.

This clone was seen just once. V gene TRBV28 combines with J gene TRBJ1-2; D is unclear. The germline V gene encodes CDR1 MDHEN and CDR2 SYDVKM. CDR3 size: 12 residues. V was pared by 3 bases and J by 8 bases, with 10 bases between. The CDR3 DNA follows: TGTGCCAGCAGTTTGTTCCCCGAGGGCTACACCTTC. Encoded protein: CASSLFPEGYTF.

Worth noting for this clone: Other DNA sequences of this sample code for an identical CDR3. J is TRBJ1-1 and V is TRBV28; D uncertain. In germline, CDR1 is MDHEN, CDR2 SYDVKM. V dropped 6 bases and J dropped 0 bases, with 8 bases sitting between them. The CDR3 contains 13 residues. The CDR3 DNA is TGTGCCAGCAGACGAGATTTGAACACTGAAGCTTTCTTT. It translates to CASRRDLNTEAFF.

In its sample, this clone was seen many times. The V gene is TRBV29-1, the J gene TRBJ1-2; 7 bases match TRBD1. This CDR3 spans 13 amino acids. V gave up 4 bases and J gave up 5 bases; unmatched junction bases: 7. In germline, CDR1 is SQVTM, CDR2 ANQGSEA. The CDR3 region is CSVGPGTEYGYTF. CDR3 coding DNA: TGCAGCGTTGGACCGGGGACAGAGTATGGCTACACCTTC. The full variable domain, in which reference TRBV29-1 and TRBJ1-2 provide the parts outside the CDR3, is SAVISQKPSRDICQRGTSLTIQCQVDSQVTMMFWYRQQPGQSLTLIATANQGSEATYESGFVIDKFPISRPNLTFSTLTVSNMSPEDSSIYLCSVGPGTEYGYTFGSGTRLTVV.

V gene TRBV9 combines with J gene TRBJ2-1; D gene uncertain. The CDR3 totals 15 residues. Looked up from germline, CDR1 is SGDLS and CDR2 is YYNGEE. Trimming stripped 0 bases from V and 4 bases from J, with 11 bases between. The CDR3 DNA is TGTGCCAGCAGCGTAGCGGGTTTTAGTTACAATGAGCAGTTCTTC. Translation gives CASSVAGFSYNEQFF.

The chain employs TRBV7-8 and TRBJ2-1; 7 bases are shared with TRBD2. The CDR3 contains 15 residues. CDR1 and CDR2 from the germline V gene are SGHVS and FQNEAQ. V shed 5 bases, J shed 3 bases, and the junction held 7 bases outside the gene matches. The CDR3 here is CASSPRGLYYNEQFF. For the CDR3, the DNA is TGTGCCAGCAGCCCGCGGGGGTTATACTACAATGAGCAGTTCTTC.

The chain joins TRBV29-1 to TRBJ2-7; TRBD1 matches 10 bases. The length of the CDR3 is 13 residues. Trimming at V came to 7 bases and at J to 7 bases, leaving 10 bases not matched to a gene. CDR1 and CDR2 from the germline V gene are SQVTM and ANQGSEA. The CDR3 here is CSAADRGGGEQYF. CDR3 bases: TGCAGCGCCGCGGACAGGGGGGGCGGGGAGCAGTACTTC.

Comment on this clone: A junction end diverges from the germline sequence, so it may reflect a read error. The same CDR3 also results from other DNA sequences found in this sample. The chain couples TRBV5-4 to TRBJ2-1, with D perhaps TRBD2 (6 bases). Germline V gene lookup returns CDR1 SGHNT and CDR2 YYREEE (reference sequence). The CDR3 sequence is 16 residues long. The CDR3 loop reads CASSLAGGAIYNEQFF. The CDR3 nucleotides are TGTGCTAGCAGCTTGGCCGGCGGGGCTATCTACAATGAGCAGTTCTTC.

V is TRBV7-3 and J is TRBJ2-5, with TRBD2 matching 15 bases. The junction had 2 bases not matched to a gene; V was cut back by 1 base and J by 2 bases. There are 17 residues in the CDR3. CDR1 and CDR2 (germline): SGHTA, FQGTGA. CDR3 loop: CASSLRGTSGGQETQYF. The CDR3 DNA sequence: TGTGCCAGCAGCTTAAGAGGGACTAGCGGGGGGCAAGAGACCCAGTACTTC. The variable domain in full, completed from reference TRBV7-3 and TRBJ2-5, reads GAGVSQTPSNKVTEKGKYVELRCDPISGHTALYWYRQSLGQGPEFLIYFQGTGAADDSGLPNDRFFAVRPEGSVSTLKIQRTERGDSAVYLCASSLRGTSGGQETQYFGPGTRLLVL.

This clone was picked up a small number of times. The chain recombines TRBV7-2 with TRBJ1-1; no firm D call. The length of the CDR3 is 13 residues. In germline, CDR1 is SGHTA, CDR2 FQGNSA. The germline V and J ends were trimmed by 5 bases and 4 bases, with 11 bases remaining between them. Written as DNA, the CDR3 is TGTGCCAGCAGCCAAACGGAGACCACTGAAGCTTTCTTT. Translated: CASSQTETTEAFF.

The chain carries TRBV3-1 (or the pseudogene TRBV3-2) and TRBJ2-7; 8 nucleotides align to TRBD1. The germline CDR1 and CDR2 sequences are LGHDT and YNNKEL (reference sequence). Germline trimming cut 3 bases from V and 7 bases from J; bases unmatched to any gene: 8. This CDR3 has 14 amino acids. The CDR3 sequence is CASSHGTGRREQYF. The CDR3 DNA is TGTGCCAGCAGCCACGGGACAGGTCGTAGGGAGCAGTACTTC.

This clone has more than one count but fewer than ten. The chain joins TRBV6-5 to TRBJ2-2; 11 positions match TRBD1. This CDR3 comprises 14 residues. The J segment lost 5 bases and the V segment lost 10 bases, leaving 6 bases of the junction unmatched. Germline values: CDR1 MNHEY, CDR2 SVGAGI. The CDR3 nucleotides read TGTGCCACTCCGGGACAGGGGGAAACCGGGGAGCTGTTTTTT. Translation: CATPGQGETGELFF.

The chain has TRBV7-8 and TRBJ2-5, with 8 nucleotides matching TRBD1. The CDR3 spans 15 residues. J lost 4 bases, V lost 5 bases, and 9 bases had no gene match. CDR1 SGHVS and CDR2 FQNEAQ come from the germline V gene. CDR3 sequence: CASSPRTGWRETQYF. The CDR3 bases are TGTGCCAGCAGCCCCCGGACAGGGTGGCGAGAGACCCAGTACTTC.

The chain carries TRBV28 and TRBJ2-7, with 7 bases lining up with TRBD1. The germline CDR1 and CDR2 sequences are MDHEN and SYDVKM. V shed 5 bases and J 6 bases; nucleotides not matched to a gene: 13. The CDR3 totals 15 residues. The DNA of the CDR3 is TGTGCCAGCAGTCCACCAGACTACAGGGGTCCCGAGCAGTACTTC. Its protein is CASSPPDYRGPEQYF.

The genes are TRBV7-9 and TRBJ1-2; a possible D gene is TRBD1 (5 bases). CDR1 SEHNR and CDR2 FQNEAQ come from the germline V gene (reference sequence). V was shortened by 3 bases and J by 2 bases, with 7 bases between the two germline ends. The CDR3 consists of 13 residues. CDR3 nucleotides: TGTGCCAGCAGCTTTGCAGGGAACTATGGCTACACCTTC. Its translation: CASSFAGNYGYTF.

The chain employs TRBV30 and TRBJ2-5; 7 nucleotides match TRBD2. The CDR3 runs 17 residues. Germline CDR1 GTSNPN, CDR2 SVGIG (reference sequence). V trimming: 3 bases; J trimming: 5 bases; junction bases outside the gene matches: 18. The CDR3 DNA sequence: TGTGCCTGGAGGGCCCTGGGACTCAGCGGGGTTGGGGAGACCCAGTACTTC. Translation gives CAWRALGLSGVGETQYF.

The chain uses TRBV18 and TRBJ2-3; 13 nucleotides match TRBD2. Germline V gene sequence: CDR1 KGHSH, CDR2 LQKENI. Trimming at V came to 0 bases and at J to 3 bases, leaving 6 bases not matched to a gene. The CDR3 consists of 18 residues. The CDR3 DNA reads TGTGCCAGCTCACCACCGCTCCGGACTAGCGGGAGAACAGATACGCAGTATTTT. Translating gives CASSPPLRTSGRTDTQYF.

V is TRBV29-1 and J is TRBJ1-1; D is unresolved. The V end lost 6 bases, the J end lost 2 bases, and 10 bases lay between the germline ends. Per germline, CDR1 SQVTM and CDR2 ANQGSEA. The CDR3 is 12 amino acids. The CDR3 nucleotides read TGCAGCGTGGACGGGGTTAACACTGAAGCTTTCTTT. Amino acid sequence: CSVDGVNTEAFF.

This clone was recorded once. The chain joins TRBV6-2 or TRBV6-3 to TRBJ1-1; D perhaps matches TRBD1 (6 bases). The germline V gene encodes CDR1 MNHEY and CDR2 SVGEGT. Deletions cut 4 bases from V and 3 bases from J, with 12 bases between. This CDR3 is built from 14 residues. CDR3 nucleotides: TGTGCCAGCAGTTGGAACAGGGTTGACACTGAAGCTTTCTTT. It yields the protein CASSWNRVDTEAFF.

The chain is built from TRBV18 and TRBJ2-3; D possibly corresponds to TRBD2 (6 bases). This CDR3 spans 12 amino acids. The V end was cut by 5 bases, the J end by 6 bases, with 9 bases between. Germline CDR1 is KGHSH and CDR2 is LQKENI. The CDR3 coding sequence is TGTGCCAGCTCAGGGGAGGTGGATACGCAGTATTTT. Encoded protein: CASSGEVDTQYF.

CDR3 sequence (DNA): TGCAGCGTTGTGGGGAGGCGACTAGCGGGAGTAGAACAAGAGACCCAGTACTTC. It specifies CSVVGRRLAGVEQETQYF. The rearrangement joins TRBV29-1 to TRBJ2-5, with 12 bases matching TRBD2. V dropped 4 bases and J dropped 2; count of bases not matched to a gene: 14. Germline CDR1 is SQVTM and CDR2 is ANQGSEA. This CDR3 contains 18 residues.

This chain links TRBV11-3 with TRBJ2-2, with 8 bases that match TRBD2. Unmatched junction bases numbered 9, after V lost 4 bases and J lost 5 bases. CDR1 is SGHNT, CDR2 YENEEA, per germline. The CDR3 extends over 16 amino acids. The CDR3, as DNA: TGTGCCAGCAGCTCCTCCCGGGCTAGCGGGACCGGGGAGCTGTTTTTT. Translating gives CASSSSRASGTGELFF.

This clone was seen only once. The chain has TRBV19 and TRBJ2-3; TRBD2 aligns across 11 bases. Germline loops: CDR1 LNHDA, CDR2 SQIVND (reference sequence). With V trimmed by 3 bases and J by 5 bases, 7 bases remained unmatched. The CDR3 covers 16 residues. The CDR3 DNA reads as TGTGCCAGTAGTATTTGGACTAGCGGGTCCGGAGATACGCAGTATTTT. Its translation is CASSIWTSGSGDTQYF.

This chain joins TRBV6-1 and TRBJ2-7; TRBD1 matches at 7 bases. CDR1 and CDR2 (germline): MNHNS, SASEGT. Trimming took 3 bases from V and 3 from J; bases not matched to a gene: 2. The CDR3 covers 13 residues. CDR3 in DNA: TGTGCCAGCAGTGACACAGGGGACTACGAGCAGTACTTC. Its translation is CASSDTGDYEQYF.

The chain combines TRBV27 with TRBJ2-6; 7 nucleotides line up with TRBD1. The J segment lost 1 base and the V segment lost 5 bases, leaving 11 bases of the junction unmatched. The length of the CDR3 is 18 residues. Germline lookup yields CDR1 MNHEY and CDR2 SMNVEV (reference sequence). In DNA, the CDR3 is TGTGCCAGCAGTCTACCATACCCGACAGGGTCTGGGGCCAACGTCCTGACTTTC. Translation gives CASSLPYPTGSGANVLTF.